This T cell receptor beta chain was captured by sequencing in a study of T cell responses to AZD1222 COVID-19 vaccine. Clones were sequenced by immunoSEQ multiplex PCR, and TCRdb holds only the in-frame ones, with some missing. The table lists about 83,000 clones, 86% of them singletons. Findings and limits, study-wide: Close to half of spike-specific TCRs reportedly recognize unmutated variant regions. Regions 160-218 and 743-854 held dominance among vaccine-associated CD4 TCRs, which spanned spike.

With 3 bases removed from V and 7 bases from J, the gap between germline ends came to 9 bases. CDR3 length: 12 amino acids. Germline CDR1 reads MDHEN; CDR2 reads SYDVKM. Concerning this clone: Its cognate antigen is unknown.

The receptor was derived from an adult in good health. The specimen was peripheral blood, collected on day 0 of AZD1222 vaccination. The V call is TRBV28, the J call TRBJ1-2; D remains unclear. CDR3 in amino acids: CASSFGDSGYTF. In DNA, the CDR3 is TGTGCCAGCAGTTTTGGAGATAGTGGCTACACCTTC.